These T cell receptor beta chains were read from a single sample in a study of shared clonotypes between healthy human individuals. Assay used: immunoSEQ multiplex PCR; TCRdb lists only in-frame clones, some missing. The profile shows 2,500,000 or so clones, around 94% of them singletons. Material: naive CD4+ T cells sorted from blood. The source is a man aged 18 to 35 in good health. Each CDR3 is given with its conserved first and last residue. D genes are given only for firm matches. Rows give clone size only sometimes, using once, few, many, or a class for an expanded clone.

clone size	V gene	J gene	D gene	CDR3 DNA	CDR3 protein
NA	TRBV28	TRBJ2-1	NA	TGTGCCAGCAGTTCCCTAGTTGTTGTTTCGGACAATGAGCAGTTCTTC	CASSSLVVVSDNEQFF
NA	TRBV7-8	TRBJ2-3	NA	TGTGCCAGCGCCCTGGGGAGAGTAGATACGCAGTATTTT	CASALGRVDTQYF
few	TRBV4-1	TRBJ1-6	TRBD1	TGCGCCAGCAGCCAAGAGAGTGACAGGGTAGGGTCACCCCTCCACTTT	CASSQESDRVGSPLHF
NA	TRBV5-5	TRBJ2-2	TRBD1	TGTGCCAGCAGCCCACTACAGGGGGCTGCCGGGGAGCTGTTTTTT	CASSPLQGAAGELFF
NA	TRBV19	TRBJ1-2	NA	TGTGCCAGTAGTATAGCCGCCAGGGACTATGGCTACACCTTC	CASSIAARDYGYTF
once	TRBV5-4	TRBJ1-1	NA	TGTGCCAGCAGCGCAGACCTACCGTATCAGAACACTGAAGCTTTCTTT	CASSADLPYQNTEAFF
once	TRBV7-2	TRBJ2-7	NA	TGTGCCAGCAGCTCGGGGCCCTCCTACGAGCAGTACTTC	CASSSGPSYEQYF
few	TRBV11-2	TRBJ1-1	NA	TGTGCCAGCAGCTTTGGGATGGTGGGCACTGAAGCTTTCTTT	CASSFGMVGTEAFF
NA	TRBV10-3	TRBJ2-7	TRBD2	TGTGCCATCAGTGAGGGACTAGGGCTTTACGAGCAGTACTTC	CAISEGLGLYEQYF
NA	TRBV21-1	TRBJ1-1	NA	TGTGCCAGCAGCAAAGGGCCATACCGGGACTCACACAAGCACACTGAAGCTTTCTTT	CASSKGPYRDSHKHTEAFF
NA	TRBV30	TRBJ1-1	NA	TGTGCCTGGTTAAGGACTGAAGCTTTCTTT	CAWLRTEAFF
NA	TRBV6-1	TRBJ1-6	NA	TGTGCCAGCAGTGACCTTGGAACTTGGTTACAGGGTAATTCACCCCTCCACTTT	CASSDLGTWLQGNSPLHF
NA	TRBV4-3	TRBJ2-5	TRBD2	TGCGCCAGCAGCCAGGGGGAGGGTGGGCTGGAGACCCAGTACTTC	CASSQGEGGLETQYF
NA	TRBV30	TRBJ2-7	NA	TGTGCCTGGAAGGGCAATGATAAGGCAAGCTCCTACGAGCAGTACTTC	CAWKGNDKASSYEQYF
NA	TRBV7-2	TRBJ1-2	NA	TGTGCCAGCAGCTCTATGACCCTGGGCTACACCTTC	CASSSMTLGYTF
NA	TRBV2	TRBJ1-5	TRBD1	TGTGCCAGCAGTGGGCAGGGGGCGAATCAGCCCCAGCATTTT	CASSGQGANQPQHF
NA	TRBV4-1	TRBJ2-2	NA	TGCGCCAGCAGCCCGAGCGCGTCGGAGAACACCGGGGAGCTGTTTTTT	CASSPSASENTGELFF
NA	TRBV25-1	TRBJ1-4	NA	TGTGCCAGCAGTGAATGCGAACGCCGGGGGACTAATGAAAAACTGTTTTTT	CASSECERRGTNEKLFF
few	TRBV7-9	TRBJ1-5	NA	TGTGCCAGCAGCTTAGACGGGGGGCCTCAGCCCCAGCATTTT	CASSLDGGPQPQHF
NA	TRBV10-2	TRBJ1-5	TRBD1	TGCGCCAGCAGTGCGACAGGGTCGGGTCAGCCCCAGCATTTT	CASSATGSGQPQHF
NA	TRBV5-1	TRBJ2-1	NA	TGCGCCAGCAGCTTGGGAGTCAACAATGAGCAGTTCTTC	CASSLGVNNEQFF
once	TRBV20-1	TRBJ2-5	NA	TGCAGTTCTTCAAAAGAGACCCAGTACTTC	CSSSKETQYF
NA	TRBV5-4	TRBJ2-5	NA	TGTGCCAGCAGCCCTAATCCTCTGACCCAAGAGACCCAGTACTTC	CASSPNPLTQETQYF
NA	TRBV5-1	TRBJ2-5	TRBD1	TGCGCCAGCAGCTCAGGACAGGGGGGACAAGAGACCCAGTACTTC	CASSSGQGGQETQYF
NA	TRBV18	TRBJ1-4	NA	TGTGCCAGCTCACGGTCCGGGCAACTGTTTTTT	CASSRSGQLFF
NA	TRBV25-1	TRBJ2-7	NA	TGTGCCAGCAACCCCTGCCTTTCTAGCTCCTACGAGCAGTACTTC	CASNPCLSSSYEQYF
NA	TRBV15	TRBJ1-4	TRBD1	TGTGCCACCAGCAGAGGCGGGACAGGGGATGAAAAACTGTTTTTT	CATSRGGTGDEKLFF
NA	TRBV9	TRBJ2-7	NA	TGTGCCAGCAGCGTAGGGCAGCTGGTCTACGAGCAGTACTTC	CASSVGQLVYEQYF
NA	TRBV10-1	TRBJ2-3	TRBD2	TGCGCCAGCGGACTAGCGGGGGGAAATACGCAGTATTTT	CASGLAGGNTQYF
NA	TRBV10-1	TRBJ2-7	NA	TGCGCCAGCAGTGAGTCGAGGCAGTGGCGTCTGAACTTC	CASSESRQWRLNF
NA	TRBV23-1	TRBJ2-7	TRBD2	TGCGCCAGCAGTCAATCGTTTCGGACTAGCGGAAGAAGAGTCTCCTACGAGCAGTACTTC	CASSQSFRTSGRRVSYEQYF
few	TRBV11-2	TRBJ1-4	TRBD1	TGTGCCACCAGGGGGCTGGCTAATGAAAAACTGTTTTTT	CATRGLANEKLFF
NA	TRBV30	TRBJ2-3	NA	TGTGCCTGGAGTGTACAAACAGACACAGATACGCAGTATTTT	CAWSVQTDTDTQYF
NA	TRBV5-1	TRBJ2-6	NA	TGCGCCAGCGATGTGGGCGGAAGCTCTGGGGCCAACGTCCTGACTTTC	CASDVGGSSGANVLTF
NA	TRBV5-1	TRBJ2-7	TRBD1	TGCGCCAGCAGCCGCGGGACAGGGGAAACCTACGAGCAGTACTTC	CASSRGTGETYEQYF
NA	TRBV6-1	TRBJ1-6	TRBD1	TGTGCCAGCGGACCGGGACAGGGCTATAATTCACCCCTCCACTTT	CASGPGQGYNSPLHF
NA	TRBV29-1	TRBJ2-2	TRBD1	TGCAGCGTAAAGGGACAGCAAAACACCGGGGAGCTGTTTTTT	CSVKGQQNTGELFF
few	TRBV7-9	TRBJ2-3	NA	TGTGCCAGCAGCTTAATAAGCACAGATACGCAGTATTTT	CASSLISTDTQYF
NA	TRBV7-9	TRBJ1-4	NA	TGTGCCAGCAGCTCAGAGGGCCCGAATTCAGGGGCCTATAATGAAAAACTGTTTTTT	CASSSEGPNSGAYNEKLFF
NA	TRBV6-5	TRBJ1-6	NA	TGTGCCAGCAGTTTGGGGAATTCACCCCTCCACTTT	CASSLGNSPLHF
NA	TRBV27	TRBJ1-1	TRBD1	TGTGCCAGCAGGATAAACCGGGACAGGGGTACTGAAGCTTTCTTT	CASRINRDRGTEAFF